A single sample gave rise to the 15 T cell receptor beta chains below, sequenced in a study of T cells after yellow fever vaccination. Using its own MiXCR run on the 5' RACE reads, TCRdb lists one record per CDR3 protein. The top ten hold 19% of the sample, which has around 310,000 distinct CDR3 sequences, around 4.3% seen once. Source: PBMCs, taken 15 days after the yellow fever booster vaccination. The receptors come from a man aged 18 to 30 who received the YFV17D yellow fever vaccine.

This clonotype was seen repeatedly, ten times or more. CDR3 DNA: TGTGCCAGCAGCCCGCGACAGGGGGAGAAGGACAATGAGCAGTTCTTC. This translates into CASSPRQGEKDNEQFF. This rearrangement joins TRBV7-9 to TRBJ2-1; 9 bases line up with TRBD1. With V trimmed by 5 bases and J by 5 bases, 10 bases remained unmatched. CDR3 length equals 16 residues. CDR1 is SEHNR and CDR2 is FQNEAQ in the germline V gene (reference sequence).

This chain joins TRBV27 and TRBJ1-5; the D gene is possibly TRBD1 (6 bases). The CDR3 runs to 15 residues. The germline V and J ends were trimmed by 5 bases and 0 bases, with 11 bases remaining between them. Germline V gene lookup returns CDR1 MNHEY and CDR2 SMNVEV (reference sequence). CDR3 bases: TGTGCCAGCAGTGATGGACAGCATAGCAATCAGCCCCAGCATTTT. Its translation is CASSDGQHSNQPQHF.

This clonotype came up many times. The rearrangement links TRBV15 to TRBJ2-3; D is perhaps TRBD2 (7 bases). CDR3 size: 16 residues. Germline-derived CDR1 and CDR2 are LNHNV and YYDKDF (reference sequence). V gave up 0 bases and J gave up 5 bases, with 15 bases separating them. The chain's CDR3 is CATSRDRGGAVDTQYF. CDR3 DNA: TGTGCCACCAGCAGAGATAGGGGGGGGGCAGTAGATACGCAGTATTTT.

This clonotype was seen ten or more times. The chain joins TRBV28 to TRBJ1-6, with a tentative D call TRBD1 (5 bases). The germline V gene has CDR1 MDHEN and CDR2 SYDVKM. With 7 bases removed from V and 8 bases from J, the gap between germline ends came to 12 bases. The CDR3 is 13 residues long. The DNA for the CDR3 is TGTGCCAGCAACAGGATCGGAGATTCACCCCTCCACTTT. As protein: CASNRIGDSPLHF.

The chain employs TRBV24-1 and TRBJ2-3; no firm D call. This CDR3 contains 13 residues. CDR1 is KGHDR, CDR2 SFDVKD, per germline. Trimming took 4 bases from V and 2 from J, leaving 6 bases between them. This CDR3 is CATSDWATDTQYF. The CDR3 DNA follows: TGTGCCACCAGTGACTGGGCCACAGATACGCAGTATTTT.

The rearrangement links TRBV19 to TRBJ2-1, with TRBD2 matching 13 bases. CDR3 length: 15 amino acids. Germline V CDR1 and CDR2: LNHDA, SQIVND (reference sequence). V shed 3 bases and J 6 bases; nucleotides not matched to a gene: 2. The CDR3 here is CASSMTSGGFNEQFF. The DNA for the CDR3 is TGTGCCAGTAGTATGACTAGCGGGGGGTTCAATGAGCAGTTCTTC.

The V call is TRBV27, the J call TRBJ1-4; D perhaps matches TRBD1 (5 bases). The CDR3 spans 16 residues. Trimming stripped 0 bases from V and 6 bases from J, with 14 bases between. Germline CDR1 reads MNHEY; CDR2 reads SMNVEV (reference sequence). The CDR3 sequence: CASSLSHRGEYEKLFF. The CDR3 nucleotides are TGTGCCAGCAGTTTATCGCATAGGGGCGAGTATGAAAAACTGTTTTTT.

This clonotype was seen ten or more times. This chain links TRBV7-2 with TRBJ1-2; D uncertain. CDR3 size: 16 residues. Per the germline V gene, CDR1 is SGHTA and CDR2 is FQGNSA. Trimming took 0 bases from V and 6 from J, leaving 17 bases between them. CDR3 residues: CASSLAPTRFFDGYTF. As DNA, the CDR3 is TGTGCCAGCAGCTTAGCGCCTACCCGGTTTTTTGATGGCTACACCTTC.

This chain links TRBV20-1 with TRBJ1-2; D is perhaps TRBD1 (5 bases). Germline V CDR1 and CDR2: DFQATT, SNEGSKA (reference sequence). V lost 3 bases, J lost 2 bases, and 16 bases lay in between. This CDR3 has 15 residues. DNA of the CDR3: TGCAGTGCTAGCTACAGGTGGGGGACGAACTATGGCTACACCTTC. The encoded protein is CSASYRWGTNYGYTF.

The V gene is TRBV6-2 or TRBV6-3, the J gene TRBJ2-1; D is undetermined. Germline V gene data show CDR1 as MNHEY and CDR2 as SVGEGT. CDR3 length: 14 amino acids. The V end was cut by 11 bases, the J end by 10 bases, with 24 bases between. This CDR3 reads CAGTNKGPSGEQFF. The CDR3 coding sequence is TGTGCCGGAACGAATAAGGGTCCTTCGGGCGAGCAGTTCTTC.

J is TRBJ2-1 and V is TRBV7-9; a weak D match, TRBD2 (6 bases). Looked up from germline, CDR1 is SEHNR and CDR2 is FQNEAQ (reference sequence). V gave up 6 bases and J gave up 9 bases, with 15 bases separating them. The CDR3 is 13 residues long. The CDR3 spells CASRRTEGGEQFF. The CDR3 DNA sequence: TGTGCCAGCAGGCGGACGGAGGGTGGTGAGCAGTTCTTC. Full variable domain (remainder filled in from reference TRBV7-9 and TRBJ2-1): DTGVSQNPRHKITKRGQNVTFRCDPISEHNRLYWYRQTLGQGPEFLTYFQNEAQLEKSRLLSDRFSAERPKGSFSTLEIQRTEQGDSAMYLCASRRTEGGEQFFGPGTRLTVL.

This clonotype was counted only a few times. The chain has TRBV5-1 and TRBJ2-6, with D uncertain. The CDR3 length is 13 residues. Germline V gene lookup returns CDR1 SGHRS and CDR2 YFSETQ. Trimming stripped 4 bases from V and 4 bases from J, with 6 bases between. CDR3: CASSVSGANVLTF. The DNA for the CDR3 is TGCGCCAGCAGCGTTTCCGGGGCCAACGTCCTGACTTTC.

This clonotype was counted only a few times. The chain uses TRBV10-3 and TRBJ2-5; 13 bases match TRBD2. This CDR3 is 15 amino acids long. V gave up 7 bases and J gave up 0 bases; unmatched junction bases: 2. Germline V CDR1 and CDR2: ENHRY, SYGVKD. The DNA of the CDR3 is TGTGCCATCAAAGGGACTAGCGGGAACCAAGAGACCCAGTACTTC. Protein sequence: CAIKGTSGNQETQYF.

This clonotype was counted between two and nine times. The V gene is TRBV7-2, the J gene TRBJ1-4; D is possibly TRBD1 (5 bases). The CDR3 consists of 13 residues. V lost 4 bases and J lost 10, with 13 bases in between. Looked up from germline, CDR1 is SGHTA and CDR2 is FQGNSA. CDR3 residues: CASSSGPGGKLFF. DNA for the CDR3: TGTGCCAGCAGCTCAGGCCCGGGGGGAAAACTGTTTTTT.

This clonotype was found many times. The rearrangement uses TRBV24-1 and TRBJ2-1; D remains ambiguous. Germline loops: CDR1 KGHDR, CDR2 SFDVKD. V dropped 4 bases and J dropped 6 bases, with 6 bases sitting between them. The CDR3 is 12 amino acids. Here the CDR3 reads CATSDPLNEQFF. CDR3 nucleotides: TGTGCCACCAGTGACCCCCTCAATGAGCAGTTCTTC.